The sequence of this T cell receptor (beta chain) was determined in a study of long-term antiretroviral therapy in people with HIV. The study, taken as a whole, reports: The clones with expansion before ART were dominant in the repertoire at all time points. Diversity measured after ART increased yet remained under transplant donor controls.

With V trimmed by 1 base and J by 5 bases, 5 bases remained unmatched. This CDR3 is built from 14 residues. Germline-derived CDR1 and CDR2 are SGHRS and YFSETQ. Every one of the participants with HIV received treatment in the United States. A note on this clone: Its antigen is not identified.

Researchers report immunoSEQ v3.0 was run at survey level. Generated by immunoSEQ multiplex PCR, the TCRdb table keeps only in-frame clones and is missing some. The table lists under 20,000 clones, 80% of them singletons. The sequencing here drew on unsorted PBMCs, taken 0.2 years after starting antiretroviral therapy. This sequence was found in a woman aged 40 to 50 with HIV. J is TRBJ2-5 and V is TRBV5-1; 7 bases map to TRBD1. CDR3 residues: CASSLSGRGETQYF. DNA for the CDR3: TGCGCCAGCAGCTTGAGTGGCAGGGGGGAGACCCAGTACTTC. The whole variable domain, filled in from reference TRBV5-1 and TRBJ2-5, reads KAGVTQTPRYLIKTRGQQVTLSCSPISGHRSVSWYQQTPGQGLQFLFEYFSETQRNKGNFPGRFSGRQFSNSRSEMNVSTLELGDSALYLCASSLSGRGETQYFGPGTRLLVL.